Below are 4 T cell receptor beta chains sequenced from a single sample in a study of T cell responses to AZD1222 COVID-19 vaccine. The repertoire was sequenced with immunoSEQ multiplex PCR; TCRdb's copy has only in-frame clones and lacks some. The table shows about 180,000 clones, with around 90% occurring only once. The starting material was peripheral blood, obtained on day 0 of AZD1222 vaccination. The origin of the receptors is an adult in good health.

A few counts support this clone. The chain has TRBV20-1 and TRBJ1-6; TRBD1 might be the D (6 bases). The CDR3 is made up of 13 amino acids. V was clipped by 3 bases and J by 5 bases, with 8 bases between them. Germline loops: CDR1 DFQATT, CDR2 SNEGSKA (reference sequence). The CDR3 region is CSASSGDNSPLHF. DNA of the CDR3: TGCAGTGCTAGTTCAGGGGATAATTCACCCCTCCACTTT.

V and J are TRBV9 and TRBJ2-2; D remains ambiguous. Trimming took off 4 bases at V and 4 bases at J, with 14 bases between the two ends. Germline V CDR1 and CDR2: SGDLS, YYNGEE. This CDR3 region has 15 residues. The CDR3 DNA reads TGTGCCAGCAGCCCTCCCGGTTTGTCCACCGGGGAGCTGTTTTTT. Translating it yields CASSPPGLSTGELFF.

CDR3 bases: TGTGCCAGTAGTATAGCTGGGGCGGGGAGTACTGAAGCTTTCTTT. Amino acid sequence: CASSIAGAGSTEAFF. The rearrangement joins TRBV19 to TRBJ1-1, with D possibly being TRBD1 (5 bases). This CDR3 region has 15 residues. CDR1 and CDR2 (germline): LNHDA, SQIVND (reference sequence). The V end was cut by 1 base, the J end by 5 bases, with 14 bases between. Drawing the rest from reference TRBV19 and TRBJ1-1, the complete variable domain is DGGITQSPKYLFRKEGQNVTLSCEQNLNHDAMYWYRQDPGQGLRLIYYSQIVNDFQKGDIAEGYSVSREKKESFPLTVTSAQKNPTAFYLCASSIAGAGSTEAFFGQGTRLTVV.

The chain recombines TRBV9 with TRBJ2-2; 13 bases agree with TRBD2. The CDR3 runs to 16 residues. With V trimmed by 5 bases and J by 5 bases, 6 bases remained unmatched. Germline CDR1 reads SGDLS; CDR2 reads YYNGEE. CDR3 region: CASSRTSGSWTGELFF. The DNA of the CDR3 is TGTGCCAGCAGTCGGACTAGCGGGAGCTGGACCGGGGAGCTGTTTTTT.